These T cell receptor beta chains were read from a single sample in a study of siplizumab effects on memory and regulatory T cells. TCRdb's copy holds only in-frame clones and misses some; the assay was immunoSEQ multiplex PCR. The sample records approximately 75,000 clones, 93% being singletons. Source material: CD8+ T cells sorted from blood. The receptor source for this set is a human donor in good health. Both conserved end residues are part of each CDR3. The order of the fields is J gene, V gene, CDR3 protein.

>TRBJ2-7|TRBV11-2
CASSPGTGPYEQYF
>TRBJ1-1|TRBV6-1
CASSQGRTNTEAFF
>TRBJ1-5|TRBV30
CAWSEGQGLYQPQHF
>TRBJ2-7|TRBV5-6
CASSLLGSSYEQYF
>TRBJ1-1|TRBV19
CASSIGGAEAFF
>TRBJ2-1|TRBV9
CASSVLAGGPPEQFF
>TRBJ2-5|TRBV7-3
CASSSEQGAETQYF
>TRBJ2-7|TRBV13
CASSSWTSGGVSYEQYF
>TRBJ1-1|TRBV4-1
CASSQSRVSEAFF
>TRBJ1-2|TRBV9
CASSVGRDGNYGYTF
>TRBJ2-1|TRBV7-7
CASSRTSGGGEEQFF
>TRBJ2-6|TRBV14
CASSPTPPAASGANVLTF
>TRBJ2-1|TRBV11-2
CASSPRVDWDEQFF
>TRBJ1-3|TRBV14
CASSQVQGRGNTIYF
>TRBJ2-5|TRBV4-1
CASSQAPETQYF
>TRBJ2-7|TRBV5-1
CASSLTGGYEQYF